The 8 T cell receptor beta chains given below trace back to one sample, sequenced in a study of blood T cells in healthy people across ages. A second PCR of about 7 to 12 cycles used a sample-barcoded 5' primer and a J-beta primer mix. TCRdb recomputed calls from the 5' RACE reads with MiXCR, one row per CDR3 protein. The sample has about 1.1 million distinct CDR3 sequences, 30% to 40% seen once; the top ten hold under 15%. Sample: blood. These TCRs come from a man aged 18 to 35 in good health.

The rearrangement uses TRBV5-1 and TRBJ2-1, with no clear D. CDR3 length equals 14 residues. CDR1 SGHRS and CDR2 YFSETQ come from the germline V gene. With 4 bases removed from V and 10 bases from J, the gap between germline ends came to 18 bases. CDR3 in amino acids: CASSLKSDFDEQFF. CDR3 DNA: TGCGCCAGCAGCCTAAAATCAGACTTCGACGAGCAGTTCTTC.

The V gene is TRBV11-2, the J gene TRBJ2-5; 12 nucleotides line up with TRBD2. The CDR3 is 16 residues long. CDR1 SGHAT and CDR2 FQNNGV come from the germline V gene. V was clipped by 4 bases and J by 1 base; unmatched bases: 4. DNA of the CDR3: TGTGCCAGCAGCTCGTCGACTAGCGGGGGCCAAGAGACCCAGTACTTC. Residues: CASSSSTSGGQETQYF.

In its sample, this clonotype was seen a few times. The chain couples TRBV9 to TRBJ2-3; possible D gene TRBD2, 5 bases. The CDR3 has 14 amino acids. V was pared by 2 bases and J by 5 bases, with 12 bases between. Germline V gene lookup returns CDR1 SGDLS and CDR2 YYNGEE. The CDR3 loop reads CASSVSEVLDTQYF. The CDR3 DNA sequence: TGTGCCAGCAGCGTCTCGGAGGTCCTAGATACGCAGTATTTT.

V usage is TRBV12-3 or TRBV12-4 and J usage is TRBJ1-2; no clear D gene. The CDR3 is made up of 13 amino acids. Trimming took off 5 bases at V and 2 bases at J, with 9 bases between the two ends. The CDR3 region is CASSTSGNYGYTF. In DNA, the CDR3 is TGTGCCAGCAGTACCAGCGGAAACTATGGCTACACCTTC.

This clonotype was detected only a few times. The chain is built from TRBV20-1 and TRBJ2-3, with D perhaps TRBD2 (6 bases). The V gene's germline CDR1 is DFQATT and CDR2 SNEGSKA (reference sequence). The V gene lost 6 bases and the J gene lost 4 bases, with 17 bases spanning the gap. This CDR3 contains 14 residues. Written as DNA, the CDR3 is TGCAGTGCGCCAAGCGGGCTTGGGTCAGATACGCAGTATTTT. This gives the protein CSAPSGLGSDTQYF.

The rearrangement joins TRBV5-5 to TRBJ1-5, with D hard to call. Looked up from germline, CDR1 is SGHKS and CDR2 is YYEKEE (reference sequence). Between the trimmed V and J ends, which lost 3 bases and 4 bases, there was a span of 8 bases. The CDR3 spans 13 residues. This CDR3 is CASSSSPNQPQHF. CDR3 sequence (DNA): TGTGCCAGCAGCTCGTCCCCAAATCAGCCCCAGCATTTT.

This clonotype was counted a few times. The genes are TRBV7-2 and TRBJ1-6, with D uncertain. The CDR3 has 13 amino acids. Germline CDR1 and CDR2: SGHTA and FQGNSA. The V and J ends lost 2 bases and 9 bases respectively, with 8 bases between them. CDR3 protein: CASSLSTVSPLHF. CDR3 sequence (DNA): TGTGCCAGCAGCTTATCTACAGTTTCACCCCTCCACTTT. The full variable domain, its missing parts supplied by reference TRBV7-2 and TRBJ1-6, is GAGVSQSPSNKVTEKGKDVELRCDPISGHTALYWYRQSLGQGLEFLIYFQGNSAPDKSGLPSDRFSAERTGGSVSTLTIQRTQQEDSAVYLCASSLSTVSPLHFGNGTRLTVT.

The rearrangement links TRBV9 to TRBJ2-2; TRBD1 might be the D (5 bases). Trimming shortened V by 4 bases and J by 1 base, and 14 bases separated the two germline ends. CDR1 is SGDLS and CDR2 is YYNGEE in the germline V gene. CDR3 length: 16 residues. This chain's CDR3 is CASSPDSLLNTGELFF. The DNA for the CDR3 is TGTGCCAGCAGCCCCGACAGCTTACTGAACACCGGGGAGCTGTTTTTT.